This TCR beta chain emerged from a study of cytomegalovirus exposure and HLA in healthy donors. Overall study: In a later analysis, it was reported that the approximately 110 validation repertoires had been produced on the same platform as the roughly 610 repertoires belonging to the first cohort.

The approximately 120-subject validation cohort, separate from the approximately 670-subject first cohort, included the donors. Profiled with immunoSEQ multiplex PCR; TCRdb holds only in-frame clones, not every one. Of 89,000 or so clones listed, approximately 93% are singletons. Whole-study findings and limits: Reports credit the classifier with highly specific, highly sensitive diagnosis of cytomegalovirus status. That first-cohort TCR clusters tended to co-occur in the roughly 130 validation repertoires was found in a later analysis.

The CDR3 length is 14 residues. In germline, CDR1 is SGHDT, CDR2 YYEEEE. V was shortened by 0 bases and J by 7 bases, with 13 bases between the two germline ends. This clone came up a few times. The target antigen is unknown. The gene calls are TRBV5-6 and TRBJ1-2; weak D call: TRBD1 (6 bases). This receptor was identified in a woman in her 30s in good health and CMV-seropositive. The sample consisted of PBMCs. CDR3 loop: CASSLAGGGPGYTF. The CDR3 coding sequence is TGTGCCAGCAGCTTGGCCGGCGGGGGCCCTGGCTACACCTTC.